This T cell receptor beta chain originates from a study of shared clonotypes between healthy human individuals. Overall study results and limits: Represented diversity (both genetic and exposure-history) was limited by the small number of donors.

The ends were cut back, 0 bases at V and 3 bases at J, with 6 bases in the middle. Germline V gives CDR1 GTSNPN, CDR2 SVGIG (reference sequence). This CDR3 spans 13 amino acids. Unsorted PBMC DNA was run through sequencing on ten immunoSEQ deep assay plates. Original data processing: Junction-only sequences produced by ImmunoSEQ had no quality scores, so filtering differed. Sequencing used immunoSEQ multiplex PCR; TCRdb keeps in-frame clones, though not all of them. V and J calls and clone size are copied from that table; D and trimming were computed from the DNA. The table has fewer than 650,000 clones, about three quarters seen once. This clone was counted only a few times. What it binds is not known. The same CDR3 is also encoded by other DNA sequences in this sample.

This clonotype originated in a woman aged 35 to 49 in good health. Some clones in this sample may be carry-over from other donors' samples. The chain is built from TRBV30 and TRBJ1-5; D unresolved. The material sequenced was PBMCs. CDR3 nucleotide sequence: TGTGCCTGGAGTGTACGCGACAATCAGCCCCAGCATTTT. It codes for CAWSVRDNQPQHF.